The 30 T cell receptor beta chains reported below all come from one sample, sequenced in a study of blood T cell repertoires in COVID-19. TCRdb's table, derived via immunoSEQ multiplex PCR, lists solely in-frame clones and lacks some. The table has around 140,000 clones, around 84% seen once. Sequenced: PBMCs or T cells enriched from blood (not recorded which). These receptors came from a man aged 35 to 55 with acute COVID-19.

This rearrangement joins TRBV3-1 (or the pseudogene TRBV3-2) to TRBJ1-2; 10 positions match TRBD1. CDR1 and CDR2 (germline): LGHDT, YNNKEL (reference sequence). The CDR3 has 15 amino acids. The V and J ends lost 4 bases and 5 bases, in that order; junction bases with no gene match: 7. CDR3 sequence: CASSLGTGVGYGYTF. CDR3 bases: TGTGCCAGCAGCCTCGGGACAGGGGTTGGGTATGGCTACACCTTC.

Here the CDR3 DNA reads TGTGCCAGCAGCCCACAGGGTGGAGAGACCCAGTACTTC. It is translated as CASSPQGGETQYF. V gene TRBV7-9 combines with J gene TRBJ2-5; a weak D match, TRBD1 (6 bases). The CDR3 extends over 13 amino acids. V lost 5 bases and J 4 bases, leaving 11 bases between the germline ends. The germline V gene has CDR1 SEHNR and CDR2 FQNEAQ (reference sequence).

The chain recombines TRBV5-6 with TRBJ2-5; D gene unclear. The germline V gene has CDR1 SGHDT and CDR2 YYEEEE. The CDR3 extends over 11 amino acids. The V gene lost 6 bases and the J gene lost 4 bases, with 7 bases spanning the gap. The CDR3 DNA is TGTGCCAGCAACTACCGAGAGACCCAGTACTTC. Its translation is CASNYRETQYF.

The chain carries TRBV7-9 and TRBJ2-3, with D possibly being TRBD1 (7 bases). CDR3 length equals 13 residues. The germline V and J ends were trimmed by 11 bases and 3 bases, with 15 bases remaining between them. Per germline, CDR1 SEHNR and CDR2 FQNEAQ (reference sequence). CDR3 sequence reads: CAFGPGGTDTQYF. Written as DNA, the CDR3 is TGTGCCTTCGGCCCAGGGGGGACAGATACGCAGTATTTT.

V usage is TRBV6-5 and J usage is TRBJ2-7; D is perhaps TRBD1 (6 bases). Germline CDR1 and CDR2: MNHEY and SVGAGI. This CDR3 region has 15 residues. Trimming left V 7 bases short and J 2 bases short, with 18 bases between. The CDR3 sequence is CASIKGEGQPYEQYF. CDR3 DNA: TGTGCCAGCATCAAAGGAGAGGGACAACCCTACGAGCAGTACTTC.

This clone was found once. In DNA, the CDR3 is TGTGCCAGTAGTATCGGGAGCTCTGGGGCCAACGTCCTGACTTTC. Protein: CASSIGSSGANVLTF. The gene calls are TRBV19 and TRBJ2-6, with TRBD2 as a possible D gene (6 bases). Germline V lookup: CDR1 LNHDA, CDR2 SQIVND (reference sequence). Trimming stripped 3 bases from V and 0 bases from J, with 6 bases between. The CDR3 is made up of 15 amino acids.

The chain joins TRBV5-6 to TRBJ2-7; 7 nucleotides agree with TRBD2. CDR3 length equals 17 residues. Unmatched junction bases numbered 9, after V lost 0 bases and J lost 0 bases. Germline lookup yields CDR1 SGHDT and CDR2 YYEEEE. CDR3 in amino acids: CASSLVTLGGHSYEQYF. DNA of the CDR3: TGTGCCAGCAGCTTGGTTACGTTGGGAGGGCACTCCTACGAGCAGTACTTC.

In this sample, this clone turned up once. The gene calls are TRBV20-1 and TRBJ2-3; 9 bases match TRBD2. The germline gives CDR1 DFQATT, CDR2 SNEGSKA (reference sequence). V lost 3 bases, J lost 4 bases, and 8 bases stayed unmatched. The CDR3 length is 15 residues. The CDR3 reads CSASSETSGPDTQYF. CDR3 nucleotides: TGCAGTGCTAGTTCCGAGACTAGCGGCCCAGATACGCAGTATTTT.

The rearrangement links TRBV10-3 to TRBJ2-3; TRBD2 agrees at 9 bases. The CDR3 extends over 14 amino acids. V was clipped by 6 bases and J by 4 bases; unmatched bases: 5. Looked up from germline, CDR1 is ENHRY and CDR2 is SYGVKD. The CDR3 reads CAIRASGTADTQYF. CDR3 sequence (DNA): TGTGCCATCAGGGCTAGCGGGACGGCAGATACGCAGTATTTT.

The chain uses TRBV28 and TRBJ1-2, with TRBD1 as a possible D gene (6 bases). Germline CDR1 MDHEN, CDR2 SYDVKM. The CDR3 extends over 14 amino acids. V dropped 6 bases and J dropped 4 bases, with 15 bases sitting between them. CDR3 region: CASSPGGGSYGYTF. The CDR3 bases are TGTGCCAGCAGCCCGGGGGGCGGTAGCTATGGCTACACCTTC.

The chain employs TRBV24-1 and TRBJ2-7, with TRBD1 matching 10 bases. This CDR3 has 14 residues. In germline, CDR1 is KGHDR, CDR2 SFDVKD. With 5 bases clipped from V and 6 bases from J, the junction kept 6 bases outside the gene matches. CDR3 sequence: CATSGVGTGAEQYF. The DNA for the CDR3 is TGTGCCACCAGTGGCGTCGGGACAGGGGCCGAGCAGTACTTC.

The chain uses TRBV28 and TRBJ2-2; 11 bases fit TRBD2. The CDR3 consists of 15 residues. V lost 3 bases, J lost 3 bases, and 0 bases stayed unmatched. Germline CDR1 reads MDHEN; CDR2 reads SYDVKM. For the CDR3, the DNA is TGTGCCAGCAGTTTGGGACTAGCGGACACCGGGGAGCTGTTTTTT. It specifies CASSLGLADTGELFF.

This chain connects TRBV19 to TRBJ1-4; D ambiguous. Germline V gives CDR1 LNHDA, CDR2 SQIVND (reference sequence). This CDR3 has 14 residues. With 5 bases removed from V and 0 bases from J, the gap between germline ends came to 7 bases. CDR3 in DNA: TGTGCCAGTAGTCTAACAGCAACTAATGAAAAACTGTTTTTT. Its protein product is CASSLTATNEKLFF.

The chain combines TRBV14 with TRBJ1-3; TRBD1 might be the D (5 bases). Germline loops: CDR1 SGHDN, CDR2 FVKESK. The CDR3 extends over 16 amino acids. V shed 0 bases and J shed 4 bases, with 13 bases lying between them. CDR3 sequence reads: CASSQERGADGNTIYF. CDR3 in DNA: TGTGCCAGCAGCCAAGAACGTGGGGCAGACGGAAACACCATATATTTT.

V is TRBV28 and J is TRBJ2-6; a weak D match, TRBD2 (5 bases). The CDR3 is made up of 14 amino acids. Germline CDR1 reads MDHEN; CDR2 reads SYDVKM. V lost 8 bases and J 0 bases, leaving 8 bases between the germline ends. CDR3 in amino acids: CASVGSSGANVLTF. As DNA, the CDR3 is TGTGCCAGCGTAGGGAGCTCTGGGGCCAACGTCCTGACTTTC.

CDR3 nucleotide sequence: TGCGCCAGCAGCTTGGCCAAGCTGGGACAGGGTCGGCACGAGCAGTACTTC. This translates into CASSLAKLGQGRHEQYF. This sequence joins TRBV5-1 and TRBJ2-7; 9 bases fit TRBD1. Germline assignment: CDR1 SGHRS and CDR2 YFSETQ. The CDR3 totals 17 residues. With V trimmed by 0 bases and J by 5 bases, 12 bases remained unmatched.

The chain carries TRBV7-9 and TRBJ1-1; D not certain. V was pared by 3 bases and J by 4 bases, with 3 bases between. Germline lookup yields CDR1 SEHNR and CDR2 FQNEAQ (reference sequence). This CDR3 contains 11 residues. In nucleotides, the CDR3 is TGTGCCAGCAGCTTTATCACTGAAGCTTTCTTT. As protein: CASSFITEAFF.

The gene calls are TRBV18 and TRBJ1-5; TRBD1 aligns across 7 bases. CDR3 length: 16 residues. The germline gives CDR1 KGHSH, CDR2 LQKENI. The junction had 10 bases not matched to a gene; V was cut back by 2 bases and J by 6 bases. CDR3 loop: CASSPKGEGGVQPQHF. The CDR3 DNA follows: TGTGCCAGCTCACCAAAGGGGGAAGGGGGCGTTCAGCCCCAGCATTTT. Filled out from reference TRBV18 and TRBJ1-5, the complete variable domain reads NAGVMQNPRHLVRRRGQEARLRCSPMKGHSHVYWYRQLPEEGLKFMVYLQKENIIDESGMPKERFSAEFPKEGPSILRIQQVVRGDSAAYFCASSPKGEGGVQPQHFGDGTRLSIL.

This sequence joins TRBV18 and TRBJ1-1; 7 bases fit TRBD1. Trimming removed 6 bases from V and 2 bases from J; junction bases left unmatched: 12. The CDR3 spans 16 residues. Germline CDR1 reads KGHSH; CDR2 reads LQKENI. CDR3 sequence: CASSLDGGGFNTEAFF. The CDR3 DNA follows: TGTGCCAGCTCCCTGGACGGAGGGGGCTTTAACACTGAAGCTTTCTTT.

The rearrangement links TRBV5-5 to TRBJ1-4; D is uncertain. Germline V gene sequence: CDR1 SGHKS, CDR2 YYEKEE (reference sequence). Trimming shortened V by 0 bases and J by 10 bases, and 7 bases separated the two germline ends. This CDR3 is built from 12 residues. The CDR3 here is CASSLEARKLFF. In DNA, the CDR3 is TGTGCCAGCAGCTTGGAAGCCCGAAAACTGTTTTTT.

The chain has TRBV21-1 and TRBJ2-2; the table assigns TRBD2, which was not confirmed against the DNA. TRBV21-1 is marked as a pseudogene. The CDR3 is made up of 19 amino acids. For the CDR3, the DNA is TGTGCCAGCAGCACTCTAGGACTAGCGGGAGCCCCAAGGACCGGGGAGCTGTTTTTT. This encodes CASSTLGLAGAPRTGELFF.

This clone came up once. J is TRBJ2-2 and V is TRBV2; 8 nucleotides agree with TRBD1. Germline lookup yields CDR1 SNHLY and CDR2 FYNNEI. The CDR3 totals 14 residues. Trimming cost V 6 bases and J 1 base; bases outside gene matches: 1. The CDR3 spells CASSTGGNTGELFF. The CDR3 nucleotides read TGTGCCAGCAGCACAGGGGGGAACACCGGGGAGCTGTTTTTT.

The chain carries TRBV9 and TRBJ2-2; no definite D call. The CDR3 is 13 amino acids. The V end was cut by 4 bases, the J end by 5 bases, with 9 bases between. Germline V gene data show CDR1 as SGDLS and CDR2 as YYNGEE. CDR3 region: CASSPRPTGELFF. The DNA for the CDR3 is TGTGCCAGCAGCCCCCGTCCGACCGGGGAGCTGTTTTTT.

J is TRBJ2-3 and V is TRBV24-1, with TRBD2 matching 10 bases. After removal of 3 bases from V and 4 bases from J, the junction contained 6 bases not matched to a gene. This CDR3 has 16 residues. Germline V gene data show CDR1 as KGHDR and CDR2 as SFDVKD. The CDR3 sequence: CATSDPSGSGADTQYF. In DNA, the CDR3 is TGTGCCACCAGTGATCCTAGCGGGAGTGGGGCAGATACGCAGTATTTT.

This chain uses TRBV2 with TRBJ2-7, with 7 bases lining up with TRBD2. With V trimmed by 6 bases and J by 3 bases, 20 bases remained unmatched. Germline CDR1 reads SNHLY; CDR2 reads FYNNEI. This CDR3 has 18 amino acids. CDR3 in amino acids: CASRSPGLVGMRGYEQYF. The CDR3 nucleotides read TGTGCCAGCAGAAGCCCCGGACTAGTGGGGATGAGGGGCTACGAGCAGTACTTC.

This chain connects TRBV29-1 to TRBJ2-5; 12 nucleotides line up with TRBD2. The CDR3 length is 16 residues. V dropped 5 bases and J dropped 5; count of bases not matched to a gene: 12. Germline lookup yields CDR1 SQVTM and CDR2 ANQGSEA. CDR3 coding DNA: TGCAGCGTTCTTCGGCTAGCGGGGGGGCCTGGGGAGACCCAGTACTTC. Translation: CSVLRLAGGPGETQYF.

This clone appeared a single time. The genes are TRBV3-1 (or the pseudogene TRBV3-2) and TRBJ2-3; 8 nucleotides line up with TRBD2. Germline CDR1 and CDR2: LGHDT and YNNKEL (reference sequence). The junction had 7 bases not matched to a gene; V was cut back by 4 bases and J by 4 bases. This CDR3 contains 15 residues. The CDR3 sequence is CASSLGLDVPDTQYF. The DNA of the CDR3 is TGTGCCAGCAGCCTGGGACTAGATGTCCCAGATACGCAGTATTTT.

V is TRBV27 and J is TRBJ1-6; no clear D. The germline V gene encodes CDR1 MNHEY and CDR2 SMNVEV (reference sequence). This CDR3 spans 15 amino acids. V was trimmed by 2 bases and J by 4 bases, leaving 9 bases between them. The CDR3 region has the DNA TGTGCCAGCAGTTTAAGTACGGGGTATAATTCACCCCTCCACTTT. It specifies CASSLSTGYNSPLHF.

The rearrangement uses TRBV5-1 and TRBJ2-3, with 13 bases aligning to TRBD2. The CDR3 contains 16 residues. With 5 bases clipped from V and 1 base from J, the junction kept 4 bases outside the gene matches. Germline loops: CDR1 SGHRS, CDR2 YFSETQ. The CDR3, as DNA: TGCGCCAGCAGGGAAGGACTAGCGGGGGGCACAGATACGCAGTATTTT. It translates to CASREGLAGGTDTQYF.

This clone was seen a single time. The rearrangement links TRBV3-1 (or the pseudogene TRBV3-2) to TRBJ2-7; 11 bases are shared with TRBD2. This CDR3 region has 15 residues. The trim removed 2 bases at V and 3 bases at J, leaving 3 bases unmatched. Per germline, CDR1 LGHDT and CDR2 YNNKEL (reference sequence). The CDR3 protein is CASSQRLAGIYEQYF. The CDR3 nucleotides are TGTGCCAGCAGCCAACGACTAGCGGGAATCTACGAGCAGTACTTC.